Each of the 2 T cell receptor beta chains below was sequenced from the same sample in a study of vaccination effects on CD4 cells after COVID-19. In the ViraFEST assay, antigen-specific CD4+ clonotypes were identified by expansion after peptide-pool stimulation. CD4+ T cells were isolated after around 10 days of culture. Their SARS-CoV-2 infection, verified by PCR, occurred between March and December 2020. Data came from immunoSEQ multiplex PCR; TCRdb stores just in-frame clones and leaves some out. This sample has roughly 73,000 clones, with around 70% found just once. Their specific antigens are unknown. The material sequenced was CD4+ T cells from PBMCs cultured with HIV peptides, taken before COVID-19 vaccination. Specified subset: HIV-1 Nef peptide pool negative control/reference culture. The origin of the receptors is a human donor who had a prior SARS-CoV-2 infection.

This clone occurred a few times. This rearrangement joins TRBV20-1 to TRBJ1-2; D unclear. From germline, CDR1 is DFQATT and CDR2 SNEGSKA (reference sequence). This CDR3 region has 9 residues. CDR3 sequence reads: CCHRRGYTF. Written as DNA, the CDR3 is TGCTGTCACCGGCGGGGCTACACCTTC.

This chain uses TRBV7-3 with TRBJ1-1; D is unclear. There are 13 residues in the CDR3. The V end was cut by 5 bases, the J end by 5 bases, with 12 bases between. CDR1 is SGHTA and CDR2 is FQGTGA in the germline V gene. In DNA form, the CDR3 reads TGTGCCAGCAGCCAAGGGCCGGGGACTGAAGCTTTCTTT. It encodes CASSQGPGTEAFF.